The present entry profiles one T cell receptor beta chain with its context. During active infection, Seattle patients enrolled and were then monitored through disease. Methods used by the authors: The assay estimated nucleated cells by amplifying reference gene primers. Method: immunoSEQ multiplex PCR; TCRdb's copy keeps in-frame clones and lacks some. The D gene and trimming were derived from the DNA, and the V and J assignments and clone size from that table. The table has more than 200,000 clones, roughly 80% seen once; the top ten hold less than 9.5%. The germline CDR1 and CDR2 sequences are LNHNV and YYDKDF (reference sequence). This CDR3 region has 16 residues. V shed 3 bases, J shed 0 bases, and the junction held 5 bases outside the gene matches. This entry belongs to a study of blood T cell repertoires in COVID-19. At the level of the study: Spain, Italy and the United States supplied samples that represented acute and convalescent COVID-19. T cells, B-cell-depleted T cells, or PBMCs provided the cDNA or gDNA that served as material.

Sequences were obtained from peripheral blood. The V and J genes are TRBV15 and TRBJ1-3; the match to TRBD1 covers 7 bases. The receptor was isolated from a woman at least 80 years old with COVID-19, enrolled during active disease. The CDR3 DNA sequence: TGTGCCACCAGCAGGGGGGACAGCCGCTCTGGAAACACCATATATTTT. Its translation: CATSRGDSRSGNTIYF.